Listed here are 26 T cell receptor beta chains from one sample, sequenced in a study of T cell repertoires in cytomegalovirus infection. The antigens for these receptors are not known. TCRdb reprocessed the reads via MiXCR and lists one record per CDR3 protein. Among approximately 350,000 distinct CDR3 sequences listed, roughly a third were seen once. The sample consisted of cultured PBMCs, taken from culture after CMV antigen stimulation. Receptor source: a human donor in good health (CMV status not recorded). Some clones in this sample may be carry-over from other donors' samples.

Here the CDR3 reads CASSLGGQGARGELFF. Here the CDR3 DNA reads TGTGCCAGCAGCCTAGGGGGACAGGGGGCAAGAGGGGAGCTGTTTTTT. The chain couples TRBV7-2 to TRBJ2-2; 12 bases are shared with TRBD1. Germline trimming cut 5 bases from V and 8 bases from J; bases unmatched to any gene: 9. The germline CDR1 and CDR2 sequences are SGHTA and FQGNSA. CDR3 length: 16 residues. Filled out from reference TRBV7-2 and TRBJ2-2, the complete variable domain reads GAGVSQSPSNKVTEKGKDVELRCDPISGHTALYWYRQSLGQGLEFLIYFQGNSAPDKSGLPSDRFSAERTGGSVSTLTIQRTQQEDSAVYLCASSLGGQGARGELFFGEGSRLTVL.

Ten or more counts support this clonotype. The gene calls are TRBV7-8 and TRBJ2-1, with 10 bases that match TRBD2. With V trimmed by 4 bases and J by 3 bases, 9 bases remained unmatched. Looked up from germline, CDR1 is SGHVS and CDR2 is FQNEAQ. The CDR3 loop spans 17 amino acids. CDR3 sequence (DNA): TGTGCCAGCAGCTACTACGGACTAGCGGAGGACTACAATGAGCAGTTCTTC. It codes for CASSYYGLAEDYNEQFF.

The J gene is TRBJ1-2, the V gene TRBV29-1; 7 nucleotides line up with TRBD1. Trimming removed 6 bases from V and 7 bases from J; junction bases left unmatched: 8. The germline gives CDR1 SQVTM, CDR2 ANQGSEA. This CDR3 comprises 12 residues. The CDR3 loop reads CSVLTGEGGYTF. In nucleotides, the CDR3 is TGCAGCGTCTTAACAGGGGAAGGTGGCTACACCTTC.

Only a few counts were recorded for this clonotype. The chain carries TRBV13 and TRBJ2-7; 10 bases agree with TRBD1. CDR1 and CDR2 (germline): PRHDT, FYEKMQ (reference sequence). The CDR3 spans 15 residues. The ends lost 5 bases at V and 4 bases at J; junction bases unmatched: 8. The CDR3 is CASSPGTGAGYEQYF. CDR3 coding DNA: TGTGCCAGCAGCCCAGGGACAGGGGCGGGGTACGAGCAGTACTTC.

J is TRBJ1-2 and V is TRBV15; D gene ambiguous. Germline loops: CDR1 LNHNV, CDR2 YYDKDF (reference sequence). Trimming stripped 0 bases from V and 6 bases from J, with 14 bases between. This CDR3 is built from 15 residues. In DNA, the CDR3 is TGTGCCACCAGCAGAGATCTGGGGAGCAACCATGGCTACACCTTC. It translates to CATSRDLGSNHGYTF.

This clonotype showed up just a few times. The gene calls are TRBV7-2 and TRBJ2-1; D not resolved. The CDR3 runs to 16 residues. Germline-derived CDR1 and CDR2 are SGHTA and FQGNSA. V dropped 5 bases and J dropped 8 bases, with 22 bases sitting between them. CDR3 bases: TGTGCCAGCAGCCTGACCCTCGGACCGCCCAGGTATGAGCAGTTCTTC. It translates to CASSLTLGPPRYEQFF.

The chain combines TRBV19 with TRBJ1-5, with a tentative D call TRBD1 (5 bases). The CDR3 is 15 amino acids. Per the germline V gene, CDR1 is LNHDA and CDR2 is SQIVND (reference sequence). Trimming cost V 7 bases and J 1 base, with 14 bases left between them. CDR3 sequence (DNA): TGTGCCAGTACCCCGCAGGGACTGAGCAATCAGCCCCAGCATTTT. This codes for CASTPQGLSNQPQHF.

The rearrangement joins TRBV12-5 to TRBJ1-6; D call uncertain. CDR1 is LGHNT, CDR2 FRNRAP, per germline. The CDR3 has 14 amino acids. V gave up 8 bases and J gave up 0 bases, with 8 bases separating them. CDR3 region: CASSQFSYNSPLHF. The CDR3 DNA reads TGTGCTAGTTCGCAATTCTCCTATAATTCACCCCTCCACTTT.

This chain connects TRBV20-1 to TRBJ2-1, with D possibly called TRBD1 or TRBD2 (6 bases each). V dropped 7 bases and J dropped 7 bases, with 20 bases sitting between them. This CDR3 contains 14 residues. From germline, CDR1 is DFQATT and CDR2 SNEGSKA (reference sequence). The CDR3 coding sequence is TGCAGTGGACAACAGGGAGGAACGATGAATGAGCAGTTCTTC. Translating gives CSGQQGGTMNEQFF.

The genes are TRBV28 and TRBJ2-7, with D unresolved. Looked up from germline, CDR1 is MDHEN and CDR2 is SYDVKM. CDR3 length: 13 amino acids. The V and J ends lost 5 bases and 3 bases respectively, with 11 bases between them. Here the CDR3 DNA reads TGTGCCAGCAGTCTGGCACCCTTCTACGAGCAGTACTTC. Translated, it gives CASSLAPFYEQYF.

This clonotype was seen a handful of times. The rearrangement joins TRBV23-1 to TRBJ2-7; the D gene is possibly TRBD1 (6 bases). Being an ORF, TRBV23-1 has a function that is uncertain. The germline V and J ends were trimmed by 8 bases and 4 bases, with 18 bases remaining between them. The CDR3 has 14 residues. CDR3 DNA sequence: TGCGCCAGCCTAGAAGGGGGTCTAAATTACGAGCAGTACGTC. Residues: CASLEGGLNYEQYV.

The CDR3 is CATSRVNQPQHF. The CDR3 bases are TGTGCCACCAGCAGAGTCAATCAGCCCCAGCATTTT. The rearrangement uses TRBV15 and TRBJ1-5; D remains ambiguous. Germline loops: CDR1 LNHNV, CDR2 YYDKDF (reference sequence). V gave up 1 base and J gave up 3 bases, with 1 base separating them. The CDR3 is made up of 12 amino acids.

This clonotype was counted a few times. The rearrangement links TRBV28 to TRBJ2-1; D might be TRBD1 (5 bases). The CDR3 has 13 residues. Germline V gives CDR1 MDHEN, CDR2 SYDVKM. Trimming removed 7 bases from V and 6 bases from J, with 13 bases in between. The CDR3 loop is CASNNRIPNEQFF. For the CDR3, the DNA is TGTGCCAGCAACAACAGGATACCCAATGAGCAGTTCTTC.

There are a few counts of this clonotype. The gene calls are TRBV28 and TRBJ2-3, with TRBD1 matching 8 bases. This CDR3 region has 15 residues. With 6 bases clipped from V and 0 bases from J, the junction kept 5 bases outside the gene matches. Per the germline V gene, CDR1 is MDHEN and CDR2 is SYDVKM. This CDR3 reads CASRRTGPSTDTQYF. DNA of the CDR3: TGTGCCAGCAGGAGGACAGGGCCTAGCACAGATACGCAGTATTTT.

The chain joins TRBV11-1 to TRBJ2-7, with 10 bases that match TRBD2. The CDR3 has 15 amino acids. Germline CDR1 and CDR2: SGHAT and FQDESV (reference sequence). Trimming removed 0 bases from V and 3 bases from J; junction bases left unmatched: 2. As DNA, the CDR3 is TGTGCCAGCAGCTTAGCGTTAGCGGGAGGCTACGAGCAGTACTTC. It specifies CASSLALAGGYEQYF.

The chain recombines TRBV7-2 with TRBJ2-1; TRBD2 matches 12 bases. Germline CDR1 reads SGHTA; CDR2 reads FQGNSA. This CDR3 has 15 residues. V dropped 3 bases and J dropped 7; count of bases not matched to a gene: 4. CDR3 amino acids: CASSFQGLAGNEQFF. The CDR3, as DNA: TGTGCCAGCAGCTTCCAGGGACTAGCGGGTAATGAGCAGTTCTTC.

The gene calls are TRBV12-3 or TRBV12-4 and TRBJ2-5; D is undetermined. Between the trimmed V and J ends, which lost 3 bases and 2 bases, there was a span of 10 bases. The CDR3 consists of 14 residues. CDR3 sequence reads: CASSLDSVQETQYF. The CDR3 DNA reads TGTGCCAGCAGTTTGGATTCGGTGCAAGAGACCCAGTACTTC.

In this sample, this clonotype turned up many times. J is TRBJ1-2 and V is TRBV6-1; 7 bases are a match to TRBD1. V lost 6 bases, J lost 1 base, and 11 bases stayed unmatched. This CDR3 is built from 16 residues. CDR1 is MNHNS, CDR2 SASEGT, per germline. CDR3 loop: CASRPPRTGLNYGYTF. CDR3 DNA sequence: TGTGCCAGCAGACCCCCCCGGACAGGACTTAACTATGGCTACACCTTC.

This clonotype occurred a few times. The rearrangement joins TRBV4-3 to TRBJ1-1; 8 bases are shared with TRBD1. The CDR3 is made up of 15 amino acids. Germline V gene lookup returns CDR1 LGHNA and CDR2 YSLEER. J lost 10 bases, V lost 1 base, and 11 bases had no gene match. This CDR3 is CASSQVDREEVVAFF. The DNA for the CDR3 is TGCGCCAGCAGCCAAGTGGACAGGGAGGAGGTCGTAGCTTTCTTT.

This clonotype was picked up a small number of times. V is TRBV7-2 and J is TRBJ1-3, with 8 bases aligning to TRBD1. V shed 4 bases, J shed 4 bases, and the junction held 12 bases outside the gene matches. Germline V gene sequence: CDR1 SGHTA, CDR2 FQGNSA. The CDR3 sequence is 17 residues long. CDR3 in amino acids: CASSSWTGRVVGNTIYF. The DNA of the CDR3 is TGTGCCAGCAGCTCTTGGACAGGGAGGGTCGTCGGAAACACCATATATTTT.

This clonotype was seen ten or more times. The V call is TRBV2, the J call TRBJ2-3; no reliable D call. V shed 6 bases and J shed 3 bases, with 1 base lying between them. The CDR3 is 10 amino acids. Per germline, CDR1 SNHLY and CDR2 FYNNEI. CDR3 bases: TGTGCCAGCAGGACAGATACGCAGTATTTT. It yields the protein CASRTDTQYF.

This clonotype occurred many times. The CDR3: CASSQRDSYEQYV. The CDR3 DNA follows: TGTGCCAGCAGCCAGAGGGACTCCTACGAGCAGTACGTC. This chain links TRBV7-2 with TRBJ2-7; D is possibly TRBD2 (5 bases). The V end lost 5 bases, the J end lost 0 bases, and 8 bases lay between the germline ends. Germline V gene lookup returns CDR1 SGHTA and CDR2 FQGNSA. The CDR3 covers 13 residues.

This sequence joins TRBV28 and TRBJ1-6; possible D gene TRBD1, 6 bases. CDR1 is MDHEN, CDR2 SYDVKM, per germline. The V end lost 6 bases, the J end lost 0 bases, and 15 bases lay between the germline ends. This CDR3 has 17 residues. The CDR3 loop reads CASRGMDRSSYNSPLHF. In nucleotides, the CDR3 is TGTGCCAGCAGGGGGATGGACAGAAGCTCCTATAATTCACCCCTCCACTTT.

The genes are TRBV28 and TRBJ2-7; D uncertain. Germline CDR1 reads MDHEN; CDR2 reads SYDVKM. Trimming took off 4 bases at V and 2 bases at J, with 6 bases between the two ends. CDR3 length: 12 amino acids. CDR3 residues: CASSSYTYEQYF. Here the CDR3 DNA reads TGTGCCAGCAGTTCTTATACCTACGAGCAGTACTTC.

The CDR3: CSARRAGEYEQYF. The CDR3 DNA reads as TGCAGTGCTAGAAGAGCGGGAGAGTACGAGCAGTACTTC. The V call is TRBV20-1, the J call TRBJ2-7; 8 nucleotides align to TRBD2. This CDR3 has 13 amino acids. V lost 2 bases, J lost 4 bases, and 4 bases stayed unmatched. Germline CDR1 and CDR2: DFQATT and SNEGSKA (reference sequence).

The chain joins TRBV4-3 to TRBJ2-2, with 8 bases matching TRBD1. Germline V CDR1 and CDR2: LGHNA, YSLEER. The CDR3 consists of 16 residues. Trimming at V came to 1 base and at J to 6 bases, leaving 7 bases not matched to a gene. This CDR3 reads CASSQGINRGAGELFF. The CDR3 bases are TGCGCCAGCAGCCAAGGAATTAACAGGGGGGCCGGGGAGCTGTTTTTT.